This entry lists 27 T cell receptor beta chains sequenced from one sample in a study of molecular identifiers for immune sequencing clone quantification (dated by TCRdb to about 2018). Libraries were made using PCR. The sequencing machine was a NextSeq 500. The raw public data were reprocessed by TCRdb itself: fastp quality trimming at Q25, MiXCR clonotype calling, in-frame beta chains only. Each entry merges the rows of one CDR3 protein and shows their most common DNA and genes. The table for this sample lists approximately 590,000 distinct CDR3 sequences; roughly 25% of them were counted only once. Around 0.78% of the sample is in the top ten clones. The sequenced sample consisted of naive CD8+ T cells from blood, with Jurkat cell RNA spiked in. The cell subset or site label here, explained by the study, means: FACS-sorted CD8+CD4-CCR7+CD45RA+ naive T cells. These receptor sequences come from a human donor in good health. Some libraries in this study had Jurkat cell RNA spiked in.

As to this clonotype: A read error may produce the germline difference seen at one junction end. The V and J genes are TRBV30 and TRBJ1-5; possibly TRBD1 for D (6 bases). CDR3 size: 13 residues. Germline V gene lookup returns CDR1 GTSNPN and CDR2 SVGIG (reference sequence). CDR3 sequence (DNA): TGTGCCCGGAGTCTGGGGGCTGATCAGCCCCAGCATTTT. Its translation: CARSLGADQPQHF. Drawing the rest from reference TRBV30 and TRBJ1-5, the complete variable domain is SQTIHQWPATLVQPVGSPLSLECTVEGTSNPNLYWYRQAAGRGLQLLFYSVGIGQISSEVPQNLSASRPQDRQFILSSKKLLLSDSGFYLCARSLGADQPQHFGDGTRLSIL.

A note on this clonotype: A much more abundant neighbour one base away suggests this may be a read error. The CDR3 protein is CASSPAPLQGTENLQYF. In DNA form, the CDR3 reads TGCGCCAGCAGCCCCGCCCCCCTACAGGGGACGGAAAACCTTCAGTACTTC. The chain carries TRBV5-1 and TRBJ2-4; TRBD1 matches 7 bases. The CDR3 consists of 17 residues. The germline V gene has CDR1 SGHRS and CDR2 YFSETQ.

The CDR3 loop is CASSQNLLAARTDTQYF. CDR3 nucleotides: TGTGCCAGCAGCCAAAACCTACTGGCAGCTCGCACAGATACGCAGTATTTT. V usage is TRBV5-4 and J usage is TRBJ2-3; D gene uncertain. V was cut by 4 bases and J by 1 base, with 19 bases left in between. CDR3 length: 17 residues. Germline assignment: CDR1 SGHNT and CDR2 YYREEE (reference sequence).

This sequence joins TRBV15 and TRBJ2-2, with D possibly matching TRBD1 (6 bases). The CDR3 is 16 residues long. The V and J ends lost 2 bases and 1 base respectively, with 11 bases between them. The germline CDR1 and CDR2 sequences are LNHNV and YYDKDF (reference sequence). In DNA form, the CDR3 reads TGTGCCACCAGCAGACCAGGGGAGTTGAACACCGGGGAGCTGTTTTTT. It translates to CATSRPGELNTGELFF.

The chain carries TRBV30 and TRBJ2-3; 8 nucleotides align to TRBD2. V dropped 8 bases and J dropped 0; count of bases not matched to a gene: 7. Germline CDR1 GTSNPN, CDR2 SVGIG (reference sequence). CDR3 length equals 14 residues. The CDR3 DNA sequence: TGTGCCCATTCCGGGACTAGAAGCACAGATACGCAGTATTTT. Residues: CAHSGTRSTDTQYF.

This clonotype was counted ten times or more. The chain recombines TRBV6-5 with TRBJ2-7; TRBD2 is a possible D gene (6 bases). Germline V gene sequence: CDR1 MNHEY, CDR2 SVGAGI. The CDR3 runs to 15 residues. V lost 3 bases, J lost 0 bases, and 12 bases lay in between. This CDR3 is CASSYRAGSSYEQYF. Written as DNA, the CDR3 is TGTGCCAGCAGTTATAGAGCGGGCAGCTCCTACGAGCAGTACTTC.

This clonotype was counted many times. The chain recombines TRBV19 with TRBJ1-5; D ambiguous. The length of the CDR3 is 13 residues. Germline V gene sequence: CDR1 LNHDA, CDR2 SQIVND (reference sequence). The V gene lost 4 bases and the J gene lost 8 bases, with 12 bases spanning the gap. The DNA of the CDR3 is TGTGCCAGTAGTAACTTTAACGGGGAGCCCCAGCATTTT. This translates into CASSNFNGEPQHF.

Many counts were recorded for this clonotype. This chain links TRBV27 with TRBJ2-7; tentatively, D is TRBD1 or TRBD2 (5 bases each). CDR3 length: 13 residues. Trimming took off 5 bases at V and 5 bases at J, with 13 bases between the two ends. Germline loops: CDR1 MNHEY, CDR2 SMNVEV (reference sequence). The CDR3 DNA sequence: TGTGCCAGCAGTGGTGTAGAGGGGAACGAGCAGTACTTC. This sequence encodes CASSGVEGNEQYF.

This clonotype has at least ten counts. The chain couples TRBV9 to TRBJ1-1; D uncertain. This CDR3 contains 13 residues. Germline CDR1 is SGDLS and CDR2 is YYNGEE. Trimming took 2 bases from V and 0 from J, leaving 5 bases between them. CDR3 DNA sequence: TGTGCCAGCAGCGTCAATATGAACACTGAAGCTTTCTTT. This codes for CASSVNMNTEAFF.

This clonotype has at least ten counts. The chain has TRBV20-1 and TRBJ2-5, with D tentatively TRBD1 (6 bases). V was shortened by 0 bases and J by 3 bases, with 11 bases between the two germline ends. This CDR3 spans 14 amino acids. CDR1 and CDR2 from the germline V gene are DFQATT and SNEGSKA (reference sequence). CDR3 in amino acids: CSARDPQGKETQYF. The CDR3 DNA is TGCAGTGCTAGAGATCCACAGGGTAAAGAGACCCAGTACTTC.

V usage is TRBV13 and J usage is TRBJ1-4; no firm D call. Trimming took 5 bases from V and 5 from J, leaving 12 bases between them. Germline-derived CDR1 and CDR2 are PRHDT and FYEKMQ (reference sequence). The CDR3 length is 14 residues. The DNA of the CDR3 is TGTGCCAGCAGCCTGGGTCTCCAAAATGAAAAACTGTTTTTT. As protein: CASSLGLQNEKLFF.

This clonotype occurred a few times. This rearrangement joins TRBV29-1 to TRBJ2-7; possible D gene TRBD2, 5 bases. The V end lost 6 bases, the J end lost 2 bases, and 14 bases lay between the germline ends. Germline V gene data show CDR1 as SQVTM and CDR2 as ANQGSEA. The CDR3 covers 13 residues. This CDR3 is CSVQDTSTYEQYF. The CDR3 DNA reads as TGCAGCGTGCAGGATACTAGTACCTACGAGCAGTACTTC.

The table lists this clonotype with a few counts. The chain has TRBV4-3 and TRBJ1-1; TRBD1 might be the D (5 bases). Trimming pared 0 bases from V and 0 bases from J, leaving 11 bases between. This CDR3 is 16 amino acids long. CDR1 is LGHNA, CDR2 YSLEER, per germline. This chain's CDR3 is CASSQERGQMNTEAFF. The CDR3 DNA is TGCGCCAGCAGCCAAGAGCGAGGACAAATGAACACTGAAGCTTTCTTT.

About this clonotype: A much more abundant neighbour one base away suggests this may be a read error. V and J are TRBV5-3 and TRBJ2-7; D unclear. TRBV5-3 is sorted into the ORF group, with uncertain function. V lost 8 bases and J 1 base, leaving 13 bases between the germline ends. CDR3 size: 13 residues. The CDR3 here is CASSHGRSYEQYF. CDR3 DNA: TGTGCCAGCAGCCACGGACGGTCCTACGAGCAGTACTTC.

This clonotype was observed at least ten times. The rearrangement uses TRBV11-2 and TRBJ2-1; D uncertain. CDR3 length: 16 residues. Trimming cost V 5 bases and J 4 bases, with 18 bases left between them. CDR1 is SGHAT, CDR2 FQNNGV, per germline. For the CDR3, the DNA is TGTGCCAGCAGCCCTACCGCTCCCCCTCCATACAATGAGCAGTTCTTC. Translating gives CASSPTAPPPYNEQFF.

In DNA form, the CDR3 reads TGTGCCAGCAGTGGACAGGGTGCTTCCTACAATGAGCAGTTCTTC. Protein: CASSGQGASYNEQFF. V gene TRBV25-1 combines with J gene TRBJ2-1, with 7 bases aligning to TRBD1. The CDR3 extends over 15 amino acids. Trimming took 4 bases from V and 1 from J; bases not matched to a gene: 4. The germline V gene encodes CDR1 MGHDK and CDR2 SYGVNS.

This clonotype was detected many times. The V and J genes are TRBV6-2 or TRBV6-3 and TRBJ2-3, with TRBD2 matching over 11 bases. The CDR3 is 17 amino acids. Germline-derived CDR1 and CDR2 are MNHEY and SVGEGT. Trimming took 2 bases from V and 0 from J; bases not matched to a gene: 4. CDR3 sequence (DNA): TGTGCCAGCAGTTACGCTAGCGGGAGGACTAGCACAGATACGCAGTATTTT. Translated, it gives CASSYASGRTSTDTQYF.

Concerning this clonotype itself: A much bigger clone sits one base away, suggesting this may be a read error. The gene calls are TRBV9 and TRBJ1-4, with D maybe TRBD1 (5 bases). Per the germline V gene, CDR1 is SGDLS and CDR2 is YYNGEE. Trimming stripped 6 bases from V and 12 bases from J, with 18 bases between. This CDR3 spans 13 amino acids. This CDR3 is CASTGHGEEELFF. The CDR3 DNA reads TGTGCCAGCACCGGACATGGTGAGGAAGAACTGTTTTTT. Supplemented by reference TRBV9 and TRBJ1-4, the full variable domain reads DSGVTQTPKHLITATGQRVTLRCSPRSGDLSVYWYQQSLDQGLQFLIQYYNGEERAKGNILERFSAQQFPDLHSELNLSSLELGDSALYFCASTGHGEEELFFGSGTQLSVL.

A few counts support this clonotype. The V gene is TRBV30, the J gene TRBJ1-1; 7 positions match TRBD1. V gave up 3 bases and J gave up 3 bases; unmatched junction bases: 4. Germline-derived CDR1 and CDR2 are GTSNPN and SVGIG (reference sequence). The CDR3 consists of 13 residues. The CDR3 bases are TGTGCCTGGAGGACACAGGGGTACACTGAAGCTTTCTTT. It is translated as CAWRTQGYTEAFF. Drawing the rest from reference TRBV30 and TRBJ1-1, the complete variable domain is SQTIHQWPATLVQPVGSPLSLECTVEGTSNPNLYWYRQAAGRGLQLLFYSVGIGQISSEVPQNLSASRPQDRQFILSSKKLLLSDSGFYLCAWRTQGYTEAFFGQGTRLTVV.

A word on this clonotype: A much larger clonotype is one base distant, so this may be a read error. The conserved phenylalanine or tryptophan is not found at the CDR3 terminus, so this likely reflects a read error. The chain joins TRBV5-3 to TRBJ1-4; D unclear. TRBV5-3 counts as an open reading frame of uncertain function. The CDR3 totals 15 residues. CDR3 sequence reads: CASSSGLSANEKLFL. Here the CDR3 DNA reads TGTGCCAGCAGCTCAGGATTATCGGCTAATGAAAAACTGTTTCTT.

This clonotype was recorded many times. The rearrangement links TRBV7-2 to TRBJ2-3; D is unresolved. V lost 1 base, J lost 5 bases, and 13 bases lay in between. The CDR3 has 15 amino acids. Per germline, CDR1 SGHTA and CDR2 FQGNSA. CDR3 in DNA: TGTGCCAGCAGCTTAGACGGAACCTTAGGAGATACGCAGTATTTT. This encodes CASSLDGTLGDTQYF.

This sequence joins TRBV7-8 and TRBJ2-1, with 7 positions matching TRBD1. Germline V gives CDR1 SGHVS, CDR2 FQNEAQ. Trimming took 1 base from V and 0 from J; bases not matched to a gene: 9. This CDR3 contains 18 residues. The CDR3 nucleotides read TGTGCCAGCAGCTTAGGGGAAACCGGGACAGACTCCTACAATGAGCAGTTCTTC. Protein product: CASSLGETGTDSYNEQFF.

With regard to this clonotype: An end of the junction differs from the germline gene, which may be a read error. The rearrangement uses TRBV7-2 and TRBJ1-4; no reliable D call. Germline V gene data show CDR1 as SGHTA and CDR2 as FQGNSA. This CDR3 is 16 amino acids long. CDR3 coding DNA: TGCGCCAGCAGCTTAATGCACCGTGCAACTAATGAAAAACTGTTTTTT. Translating gives CASSLMHRATNEKLFF.

This clonotype was seen a few times. The rearrangement uses TRBV7-6 and TRBJ2-5, with TRBD2 identical over 12 bases. The CDR3 contains 20 residues. Germline V gene sequence: CDR1 SGHVS, CDR2 FNYEAQ. V shed 3 bases and J 5 bases; nucleotides not matched to a gene: 19. The CDR3 loop reads CASSFIPERTSGAAGETQYF. Written as DNA, the CDR3 is TGTGCCAGCAGCTTTATACCCGAAAGGACTAGCGGGGCCGCAGGGGAGACCCAGTACTTC.

The table lists this clonotype with many counts. The gene calls are TRBV3-1 and TRBJ1-1; no clear D. The CDR3 loop spans 14 amino acids. V lost 3 bases to trimming and J lost 6 bases, with 14 bases between them. Germline V lookup: CDR1 LGHDT, CDR2 YNNKEL (reference sequence). CDR3: CASSQVPWASEAFF. CDR3 bases: TGTGCCAGCAGCCAGGTACCCTGGGCCTCTGAAGCTTTCTTT.

Ten or more counts support this clonotype. V and J are TRBV7-6 and TRBJ1-1; D not certain. The germline V and J ends were trimmed by 1 base and 4 bases, with 7 bases remaining between them. The CDR3 covers 13 residues. Germline lookup yields CDR1 SGHVS and CDR2 FNYEAQ. Here the CDR3 reads CASSLGSLTEAFF. In nucleotides, the CDR3 is TGTGCCAGCAGCTTAGGGTCCCTCACTGAAGCTTTCTTT.

Remarks on this clonotype: A much bigger clone sits one base away, suggesting this may be a read error. The rearrangement links TRBV4-3 to TRBJ2-3, with 9 bases identical to TRBD2. This CDR3 is 17 amino acids long. V lost 8 bases and J lost 0; bases outside the gene matches: 12. Germline CDR1 reads LGHNA; CDR2 reads YSLEER. In DNA, the CDR3 is TGCGCCAGCGGCCCGAGCCTGACTAGCGGAAGCACAGATACGCAGTATTTT. It encodes CASGPSLTSGSTDTQYF.